Listed below are T cell receptor beta chains from one sample, sequenced in a study of cytomegalovirus exposure and HLA in healthy donors. This table comes from immunoSEQ multiplex PCR, and its TCRdb copy is limited to in-frame clones, with some not included. The sample has 80,000 to 100,000 clones; about 67% are singletons. Sequenced input: PBMCs. The receptors shown here come from a woman aged 18-35 years in good health and CMV-seropositive. The CDR3 runs from the conserved cysteine through the conserved F or W. The D gene is left open where the match is weak. Only part of the rows carry a size: once, few, many, or a class if the clone is expanded.

abundance,j_gene,v_gene,d_gene,CDR3nt,CDR3aa
NA,TRBJ2-7,TRBV27,TRBD1,TGTGCCAGCAGTTTACAGCAGGGGGCCTACGAGCAGTACTTC,CASSLQQGAYEQYF
NA,TRBJ2-2,TRBV28,NA,TGTGCCAGCAGTTTGAGTCGGGGGTTGACCGGGGAGCTGTTTTTT,CASSLSRGLTGELFF
NA,TRBJ2-1,TRBV9,NA,TGTGCCAGCAGCACCATAGCCCTCTCCTACAATGAGCAGTTCTTC,CASSTIALSYNEQFF
NA,TRBJ1-5,TRBV28,NA,TGTGCCGGAGGGGCGTTCTATAGCAATCAGCCCCAGCATTTT,CAGGAFYSNQPQHF
once,TRBJ2-1,TRBV28,TRBD1,TGTGCCAGCAGTACACCCGGGACAGCCGGCAATGAGCAGTTCTTC,CASSTPGTAGNEQFF
NA,TRBJ1-6,TRBV7-8,NA,TGTGCCAGCAGCTTAGGACAGAATAATTCACCCCTCCACTTT,CASSLGQNNSPLHF
NA,TRBJ2-2,TRBV7-2,NA,TGTGCCAGCAGCTCCGGGTCGGGGATAGACACCGGGGAGCTGTTTTTT,CASSSGSGIDTGELFF
NA,TRBJ2-2,TRBV9,TRBD2,TGTGCCAGCAGCGGGGAGGGTCCCCAGAACACCGGGGAGCTGTTTTTT,CASSGEGPQNTGELFF
few,TRBJ2-1,TRBV5-1,TRBD2,TGCGCCAGCAGGCCTCTAGCGGGAACCTACAATGAGCAGTTCTTC,CASRPLAGTYNEQFF
few,TRBJ2-2,TRBV27,TRBD2,TGTGCCAGCAGTTTAGCGGGGGGTGCGGCCGGGGAGCTGTTTTTT,CASSLAGGAAGELFF
NA,TRBJ2-2,TRBV28,NA,TGTGCCAGCAGTTCCTCGAGCGGCGGGGAGCTGTTTTTT,CASSSSSGGELFF
once,TRBJ1-2,TRBV7-8,NA,TGTGCCAGCAGCTTAGATCGGCGGAGTAACTATGGCTACACCTTC,CASSLDRRSNYGYTF
NA,TRBJ2-7,TRBV7-8,NA,TGTGCCAGCAGCTTAGGGGTTCGAGGGAACGAGCAGTACTTC,CASSLGVRGNEQYF